The next 9 T cell receptor beta chains were all read from a single sample in a study of response to subunit inactivated influenza vaccine. TCRdb re-called the RT-PCR reads through MiXCR, storing one row per CDR3 protein. The sample includes over 450,000 distinct CDR3 sequences, 10% to 15% seen only once; the top ten take roughly 14%. The sample in question was PBMCs from blood, obtained about 40 days after vaccination. Receptors were obtained from a man over 45 who received an inactivated influenza vaccine.

This clonotype was seen many times. The rearrangement links TRBV12-3 or TRBV12-4 to TRBJ1-2; D might be TRBD1 (5 bases). The CDR3 contains 14 residues. V lost 5 bases to trimming and J lost 4 bases, with 14 bases between them. This chain's CDR3 is CASSDIGVIYGYTF. DNA of the CDR3: TGTGCCAGCAGTGATATAGGGGTTATCTATGGCTACACCTTC.

The chain joins TRBV27 to TRBJ1-2; possible D gene TRBD1, 5 bases. Trimming took 6 bases from V and 8 from J, leaving 13 bases between them. The CDR3 has 12 residues. The germline V gene encodes CDR1 MNHEY and CDR2 SMNVEV (reference sequence). For the CDR3, the DNA is TGTGCCAGCAGCCCTGCAGGGCGCGGCTACACCTTC. This translates into CASSPAGRGYTF.

This clonotype was recorded at least ten times. V is TRBV7-2 and J is TRBJ2-7; D is unclear. CDR1 is SGHTA, CDR2 FQGNSA, per germline. There are 15 residues in the CDR3. V was shortened by 0 bases and J by 2 bases, with 11 bases between the two germline ends. The CDR3 sequence: CASSLAGALPYEQYF. As DNA, the CDR3 is TGTGCCAGCAGCTTAGCGGGTGCCCTTCCCTACGAGCAGTACTTC.

This clonotype turned up a few times. The chain couples TRBV15 to TRBJ1-5; no clear D gene. Germline V gene data show CDR1 as LNHNV and CDR2 as YYDKDF (reference sequence). Trimming stripped 4 bases from V and 3 bases from J, with 7 bases between. This CDR3 has 13 amino acids. Written as DNA, the CDR3 is TGTGCCACCAGCACAGGTCTCAATCAGCCCCAGCATTTT. It is translated as CATSTGLNQPQHF.

This clonotype was picked up many times. V is TRBV12-3 or TRBV12-4 and J is TRBJ2-2; D not certain. The CDR3 covers 16 residues. Trimming removed 2 bases at V and 0 bases at J, with 10 bases between. CDR3 nucleotide sequence: TGTGCCAGCAGTTTATCCCGGATTGCGAACACCGGGGAGCTGTTTTTT. Encoded protein: CASSLSRIANTGELFF.

This clonotype was seen a few times. V usage is TRBV20-1 and J usage is TRBJ2-5, with D maybe TRBD2 (5 bases). The CDR3 covers 15 residues. Germline loops: CDR1 DFQATT, CDR2 SNEGSKA (reference sequence). Deletions cut 3 bases from V and 1 base from J, with 15 bases between. The CDR3 DNA follows: TGCAGTGCTAGCGGCAGGAGGAGAGGCCAAGAGACCCAGTACTTC. Residues: CSASGRRRGQETQYF.

This clonotype occurred a few times. V usage is TRBV5-1 and J usage is TRBJ2-1; 10 bases align to TRBD2. The V gene end was trimmed by 0 bases and the J gene end by 6 bases; junction bases not matched to a gene: 9. Germline CDR1 reads SGHRS; CDR2 reads YFSETQ. CDR3 size: 17 residues. CDR3 in DNA: TGCGCCAGCAGCTTGGCCACTTCTAGCGGGGGCTTCAATGAGCAGTTCTTC. Its protein is CASSLATSSGGFNEQFF.

The sample holds a few counts of this clonotype. This chain links TRBV28 with TRBJ2-3, with D unresolved. The germline V gene has CDR1 MDHEN and CDR2 SYDVKM. Trimming took 2 bases from V and 2 from J, leaving 14 bases between them. This CDR3 comprises 16 residues. CDR3 protein: CASSLDLLTDTDTQYF. CDR3 bases: TGTGCCAGCAGTTTAGACTTATTGACGGACACAGATACGCAGTATTTT.

J is TRBJ1-2 and V is TRBV5-1; D is uncertain. The CDR3 covers 14 residues. V lost 0 bases, J lost 4 bases, and 10 bases lay in between. CDR1 and CDR2 (germline): SGHRS, YFSETQ. CDR3 nucleotide sequence: TGCGCCAGCAGCTTGGGTGGGCCAACCTATGGCTACACCTTC. Its protein product is CASSLGGPTYGYTF.